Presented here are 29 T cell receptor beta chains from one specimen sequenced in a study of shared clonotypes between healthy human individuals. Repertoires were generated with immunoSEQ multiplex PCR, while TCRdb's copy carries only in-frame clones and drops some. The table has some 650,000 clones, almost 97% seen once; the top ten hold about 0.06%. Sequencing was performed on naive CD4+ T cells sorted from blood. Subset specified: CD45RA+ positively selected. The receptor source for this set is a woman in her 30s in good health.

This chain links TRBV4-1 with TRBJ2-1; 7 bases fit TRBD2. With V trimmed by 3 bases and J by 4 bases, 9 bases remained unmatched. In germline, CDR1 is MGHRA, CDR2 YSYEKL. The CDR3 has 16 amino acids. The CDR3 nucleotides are TGCGCCAGCAGCCAGCCCGGGAGGAACCTTTACAATGAGCAGTTCTTC. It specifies CASSQPGRNLYNEQFF.

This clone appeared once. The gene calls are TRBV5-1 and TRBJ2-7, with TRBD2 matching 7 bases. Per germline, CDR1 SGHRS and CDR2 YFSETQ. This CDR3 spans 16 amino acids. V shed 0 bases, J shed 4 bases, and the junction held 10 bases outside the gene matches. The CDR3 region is CASSLGSLSGIYEQYF. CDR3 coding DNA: TGCGCCAGCAGCTTGGGCTCTTTGAGCGGGATTTACGAGCAGTACTTC.

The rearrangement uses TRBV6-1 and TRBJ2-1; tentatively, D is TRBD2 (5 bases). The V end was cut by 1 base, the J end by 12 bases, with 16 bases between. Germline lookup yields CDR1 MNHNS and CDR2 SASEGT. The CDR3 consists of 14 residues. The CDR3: CASSEVHQEVRQFF. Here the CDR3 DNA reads TGTGCCAGCAGTGAAGTTCACCAGGAGGTAAGGCAGTTCTTC.

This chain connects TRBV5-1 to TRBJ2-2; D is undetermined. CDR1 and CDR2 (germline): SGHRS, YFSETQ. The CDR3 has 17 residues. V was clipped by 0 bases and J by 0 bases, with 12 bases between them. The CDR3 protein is CASSLAVHNSNTGELFF. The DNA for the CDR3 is TGCGCCAGCAGCTTGGCCGTACACAATTCGAACACCGGGGAGCTGTTTTTT.

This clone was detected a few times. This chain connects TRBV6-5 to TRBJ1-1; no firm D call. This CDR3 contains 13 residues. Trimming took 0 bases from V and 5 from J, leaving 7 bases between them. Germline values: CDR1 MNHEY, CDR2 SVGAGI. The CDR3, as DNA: TGTGCCAGCAGTTACTCTTGGGCTACTGAAGCTTTCTTT. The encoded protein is CASSYSWATEAFF.

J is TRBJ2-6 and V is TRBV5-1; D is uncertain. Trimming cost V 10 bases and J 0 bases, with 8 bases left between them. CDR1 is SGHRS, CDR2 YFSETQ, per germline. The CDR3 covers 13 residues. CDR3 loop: CALSSSGANVLTF. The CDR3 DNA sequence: TGCGCCTTATCTTCCTCTGGGGCCAACGTCCTGACTTTC.

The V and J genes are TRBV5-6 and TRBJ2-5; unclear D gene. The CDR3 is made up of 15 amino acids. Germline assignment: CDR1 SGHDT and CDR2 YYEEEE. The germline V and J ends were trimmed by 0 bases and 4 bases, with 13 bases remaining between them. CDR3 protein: CASSLDGLAPETQYF. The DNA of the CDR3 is TGTGCCAGCAGCTTGGACGGCCTCGCCCCAGAGACCCAGTACTTC. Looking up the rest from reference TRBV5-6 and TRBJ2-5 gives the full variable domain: DAGVTQSPTHLIKTRGQQVTLRCSPKSGHDTVSWYQQALGQGPQFIFQYYEEEERQRGNFPDRFSGHQFPNYSSELNVNALLLGDSALYLCASSLDGLAPETQYFGPGTRLLVL.

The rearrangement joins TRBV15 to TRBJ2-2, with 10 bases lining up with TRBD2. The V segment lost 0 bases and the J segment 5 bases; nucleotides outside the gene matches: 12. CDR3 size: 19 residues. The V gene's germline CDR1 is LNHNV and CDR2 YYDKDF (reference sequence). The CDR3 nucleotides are TGTGCCACCAGCAGAGATTGGGGAGCGGGAGGGCCGATAACCGGGGAGCTGTTTTTT. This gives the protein CATSRDWGAGGPITGELFF.

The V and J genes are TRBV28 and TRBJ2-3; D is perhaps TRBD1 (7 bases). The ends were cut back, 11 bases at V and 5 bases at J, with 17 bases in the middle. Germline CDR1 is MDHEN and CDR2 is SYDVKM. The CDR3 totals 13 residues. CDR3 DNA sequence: TGTGCCGTTAACGGGGGACAGAGAGATACGCAGTATTTT. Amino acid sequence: CAVNGGQRDTQYF.

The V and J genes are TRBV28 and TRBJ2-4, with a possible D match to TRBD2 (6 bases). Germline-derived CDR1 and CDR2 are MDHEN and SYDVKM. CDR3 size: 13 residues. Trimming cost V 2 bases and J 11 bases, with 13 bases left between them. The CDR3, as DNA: TGTGCCAGCAGTTTAGCACTAGCTCGCTTTCAGTACTTC. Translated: CASSLALARFQYF.

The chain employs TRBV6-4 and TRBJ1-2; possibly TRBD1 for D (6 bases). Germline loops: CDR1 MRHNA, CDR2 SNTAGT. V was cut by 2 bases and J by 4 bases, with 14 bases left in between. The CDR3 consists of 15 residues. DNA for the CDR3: TGTGCCAGCAGTGACCCCTCACAGGGACGCTATGGCTACACCTTC. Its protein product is CASSDPSQGRYGYTF.

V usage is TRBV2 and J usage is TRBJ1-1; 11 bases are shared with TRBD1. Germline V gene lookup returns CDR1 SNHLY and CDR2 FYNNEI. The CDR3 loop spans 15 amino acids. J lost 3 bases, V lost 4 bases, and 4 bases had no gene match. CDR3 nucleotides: TGTGCCAGCAGTGGGACAGGGGGCATCGACACTGAAGCTTTCTTT. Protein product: CASSGTGGIDTEAFF.

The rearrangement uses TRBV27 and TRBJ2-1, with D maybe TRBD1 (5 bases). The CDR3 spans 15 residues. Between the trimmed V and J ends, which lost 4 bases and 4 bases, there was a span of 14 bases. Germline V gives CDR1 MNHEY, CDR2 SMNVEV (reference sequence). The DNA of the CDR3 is TGTGCCAGCAGTTCAGACAGCCCCACTTACAATGAGCAGTTCTTC. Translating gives CASSSDSPTYNEQFF.

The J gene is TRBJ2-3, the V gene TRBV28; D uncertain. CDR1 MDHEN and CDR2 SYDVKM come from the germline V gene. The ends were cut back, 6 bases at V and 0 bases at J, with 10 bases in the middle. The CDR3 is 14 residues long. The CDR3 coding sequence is TGTGCCAGCAGCCCAGAACCTAGCACAGATACGCAGTATTTT. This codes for CASSPEPSTDTQYF. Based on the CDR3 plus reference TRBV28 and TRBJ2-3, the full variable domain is DVKVTQSSRYLVKRTGEKVFLECVQDMDHENMFWYRQDPGLGLRLIYFSYDVKMKEKGDIPEGYSVSREKKERFSLILESASTNQTSMYLCASSPEPSTDTQYFGPGTRLTVL.

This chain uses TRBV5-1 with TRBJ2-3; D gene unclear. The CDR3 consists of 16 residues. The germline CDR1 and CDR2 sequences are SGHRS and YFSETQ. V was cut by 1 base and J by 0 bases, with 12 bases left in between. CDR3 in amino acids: CASSLSSTPSTDTQYF. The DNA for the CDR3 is TGCGCCAGCAGCTTGTCGTCCACACCAAGCACAGATACGCAGTATTTT. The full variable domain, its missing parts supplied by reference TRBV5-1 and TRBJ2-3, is KAGVTQTPRYLIKTRGQQVTLSCSPISGHRSVSWYQQTPGQGLQFLFEYFSETQRNKGNFPGRFSGRQFSNSRSEMNVSTLELGDSALYLCASSLSSTPSTDTQYFGPGTRLTVL.

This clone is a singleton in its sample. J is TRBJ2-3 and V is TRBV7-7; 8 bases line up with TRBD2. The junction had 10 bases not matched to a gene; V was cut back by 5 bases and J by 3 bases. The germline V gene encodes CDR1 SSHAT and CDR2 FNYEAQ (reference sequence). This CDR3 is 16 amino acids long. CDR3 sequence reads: CASSPLIGGVTDTQYF. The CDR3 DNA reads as TGTGCCAGCAGCCCTCTTATCGGGGGGGTGACAGATACGCAGTATTTT. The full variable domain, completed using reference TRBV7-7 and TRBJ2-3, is GAGVSQSPRYKVTKRGQDVTLRCDPISSHATLYWYQQALGQGPEFLTYFNYEAQPDKSGLPSDRFSAERPEGSISTLTIQRTEQRDSAMYRCASSPLIGGVTDTQYFGPGTRLTVL.

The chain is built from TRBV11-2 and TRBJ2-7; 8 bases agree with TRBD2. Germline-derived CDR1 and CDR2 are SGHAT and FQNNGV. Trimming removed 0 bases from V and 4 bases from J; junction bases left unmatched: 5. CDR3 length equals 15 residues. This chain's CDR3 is CASSLDALAVYEQYF. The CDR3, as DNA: TGTGCCAGCAGCTTAGATGCACTAGCGGTTTACGAGCAGTACTTC.

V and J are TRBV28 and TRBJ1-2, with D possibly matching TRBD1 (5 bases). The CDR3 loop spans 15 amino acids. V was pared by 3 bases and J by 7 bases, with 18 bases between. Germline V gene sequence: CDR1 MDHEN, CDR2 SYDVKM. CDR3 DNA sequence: TGTGCCAGCAGTTTTCGGGGGGATGGGGGATCTGGCTACACCTTC. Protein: CASSFRGDGGSGYTF.

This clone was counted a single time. CDR3 DNA: TGCGCCAGCAGTCCGGGACAGGGTACAGATACGCAGTATTTT. It yields the protein CASSPGQGTDTQYF. The genes are TRBV10-1 and TRBJ2-3, with 9 bases identical to TRBD1. This CDR3 spans 14 amino acids. The V gene's germline CDR1 is WNHNN and CDR2 SYGVQD (reference sequence). V lost 5 bases to trimming and J lost 3 bases; unmatched junction nucleotides: 3.

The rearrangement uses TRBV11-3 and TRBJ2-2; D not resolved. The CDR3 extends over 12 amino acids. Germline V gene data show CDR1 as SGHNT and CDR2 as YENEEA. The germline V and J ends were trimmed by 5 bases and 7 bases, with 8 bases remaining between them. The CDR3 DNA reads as TGTGCCAGCAGCAAGGGCCACGGGGAGCTGTTTTTT. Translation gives CASSKGHGELFF.

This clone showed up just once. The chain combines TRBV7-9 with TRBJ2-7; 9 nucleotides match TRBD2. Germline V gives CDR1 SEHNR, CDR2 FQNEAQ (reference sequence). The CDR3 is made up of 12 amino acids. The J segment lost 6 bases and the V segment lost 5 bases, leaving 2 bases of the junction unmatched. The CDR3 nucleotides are TGTGCCAGCAGCCAGACTAGCGGCGAGCAGTACTTC. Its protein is CASSQTSGEQYF. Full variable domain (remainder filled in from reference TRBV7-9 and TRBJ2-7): DTGVSQNPRHKITKRGQNVTFRCDPISEHNRLYWYRQTLGQGPEFLTYFQNEAQLEKSRLLSDRFSAERPKGSFSTLEIQRTEQGDSAMYLCASSQTSGEQYFGPGTRLTVT.

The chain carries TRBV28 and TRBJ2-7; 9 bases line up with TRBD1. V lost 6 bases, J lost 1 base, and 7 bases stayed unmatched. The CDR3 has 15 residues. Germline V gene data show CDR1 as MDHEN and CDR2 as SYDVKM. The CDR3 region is CASSSTGTGSYEQYF. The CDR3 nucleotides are TGTGCCAGCAGCTCTACCGGGACAGGGTCCTACGAGCAGTACTTC.

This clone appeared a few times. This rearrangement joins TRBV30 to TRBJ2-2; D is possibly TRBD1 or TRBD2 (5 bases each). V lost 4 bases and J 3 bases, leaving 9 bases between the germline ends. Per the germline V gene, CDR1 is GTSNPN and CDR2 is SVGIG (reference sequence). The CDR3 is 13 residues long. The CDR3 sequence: CAWKGTHTGELFF. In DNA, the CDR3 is TGTGCCTGGAAGGGGACCCACACCGGGGAGCTGTTTTTT. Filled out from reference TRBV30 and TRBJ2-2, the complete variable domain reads SQTIHQWPATLVQPVGSPLSLECTVEGTSNPNLYWYRQAAGRGLQLLFYSVGIGQISSEVPQNLSASRPQDRQFILSSKKLLLSDSGFYLCAWKGTHTGELFFGEGSRLTVL.

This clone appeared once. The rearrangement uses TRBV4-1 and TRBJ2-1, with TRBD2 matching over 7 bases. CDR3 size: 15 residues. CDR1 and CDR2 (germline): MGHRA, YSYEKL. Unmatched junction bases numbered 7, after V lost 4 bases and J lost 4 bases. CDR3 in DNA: TGCGCCAGCAGCCCCGGGACTACCGAATACAATGAGCAGTTCTTC. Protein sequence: CASSPGTTEYNEQFF.

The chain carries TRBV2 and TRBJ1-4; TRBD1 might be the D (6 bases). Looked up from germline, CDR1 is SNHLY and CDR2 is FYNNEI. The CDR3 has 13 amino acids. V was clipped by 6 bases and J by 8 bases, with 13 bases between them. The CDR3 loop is CASSRTEQEKLFF. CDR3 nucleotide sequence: TGTGCCAGCAGCCGGACAGAGCAAGAAAAACTGTTTTTT.

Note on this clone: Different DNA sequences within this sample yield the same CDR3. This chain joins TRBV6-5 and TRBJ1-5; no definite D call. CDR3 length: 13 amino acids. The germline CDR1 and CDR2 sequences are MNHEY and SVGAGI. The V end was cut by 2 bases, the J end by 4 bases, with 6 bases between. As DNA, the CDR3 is TGTGCCAGCAGTTACGGAGGAAATCAGCCCCAGCATTTT. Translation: CASSYGGNQPQHF.

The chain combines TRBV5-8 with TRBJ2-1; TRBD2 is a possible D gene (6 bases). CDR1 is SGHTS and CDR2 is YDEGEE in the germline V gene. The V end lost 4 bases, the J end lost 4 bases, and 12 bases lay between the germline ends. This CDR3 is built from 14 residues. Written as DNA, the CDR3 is TGTGCCAGCAGCGAACCGGGACTGTACAATGAGCAGTTCTTC. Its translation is CASSEPGLYNEQFF. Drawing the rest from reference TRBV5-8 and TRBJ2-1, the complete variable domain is EAGVTQSPTHLIKTRGQQATLRCSPISGHTSVYWYQQALGLGLQFLLWYDEGEERNRGNFPPRFSGRQFPNYSSELNVNALELEDSALYLCASSEPGLYNEQFFGPGTRLTVL.

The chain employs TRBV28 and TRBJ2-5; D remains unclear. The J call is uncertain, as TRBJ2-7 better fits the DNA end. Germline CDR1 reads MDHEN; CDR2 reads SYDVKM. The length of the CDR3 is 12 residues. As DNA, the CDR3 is TGTGCCAGCGTGGGCTCCGGCTACGAGCAGTACTTC. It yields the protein CASVGSGYEQYF.

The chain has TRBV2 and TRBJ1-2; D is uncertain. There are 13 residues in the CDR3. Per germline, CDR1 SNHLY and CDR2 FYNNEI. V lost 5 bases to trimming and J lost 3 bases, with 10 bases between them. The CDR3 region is CASSPQSDYGYTF. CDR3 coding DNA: TGTGCCAGCAGTCCCCAGTCCGACTATGGCTACACCTTC.